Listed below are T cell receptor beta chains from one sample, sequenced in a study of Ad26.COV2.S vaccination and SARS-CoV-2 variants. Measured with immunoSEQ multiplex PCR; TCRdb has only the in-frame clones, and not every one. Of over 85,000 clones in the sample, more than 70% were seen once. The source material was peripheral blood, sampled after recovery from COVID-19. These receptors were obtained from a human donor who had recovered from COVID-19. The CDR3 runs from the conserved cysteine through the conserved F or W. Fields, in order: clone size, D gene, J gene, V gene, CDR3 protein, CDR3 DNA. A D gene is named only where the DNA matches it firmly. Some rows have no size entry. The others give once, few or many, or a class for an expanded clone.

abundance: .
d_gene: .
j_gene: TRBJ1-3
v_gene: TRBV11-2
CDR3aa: CASSLILQAGANTIYF
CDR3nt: TGTGCCAGCAGCTTAATTCTACAGGCGGGGGCAAACACCATATATTTT

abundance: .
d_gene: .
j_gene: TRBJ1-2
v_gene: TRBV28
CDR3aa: CASREGPGPGYTF
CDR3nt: TGTGCCAGCAGAGAGGGCCCAGGGCCTGGCTACACCTTC

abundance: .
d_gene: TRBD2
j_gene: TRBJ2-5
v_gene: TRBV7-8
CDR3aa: CASSLDRLAVGETQYF
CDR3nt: TGTGCCAGCAGCTTAGATAGACTAGCTGTGGGGGAGACCCAGTACTTC

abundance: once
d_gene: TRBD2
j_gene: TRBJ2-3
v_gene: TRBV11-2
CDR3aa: CASSSNSGRALMDTQYF
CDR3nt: TGTGCCAGCAGCAGCAATAGCGGGAGGGCGCTTATGGATACGCAGTATTTT

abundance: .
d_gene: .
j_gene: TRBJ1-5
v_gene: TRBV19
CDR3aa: CASSRGRINQPQHF
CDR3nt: TGTGCCAGTAGTCGGGGACGGATCAATCAGCCCCAGCATTTT

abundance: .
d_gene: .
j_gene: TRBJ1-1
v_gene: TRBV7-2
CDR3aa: CASSYSSGTYEAFF
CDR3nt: TGTGCCAGCAGCTATAGTTCCGGGACATATGAAGCTTTCTTT

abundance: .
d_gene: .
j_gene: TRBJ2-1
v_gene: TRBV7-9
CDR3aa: CASSRAPHNEQFF
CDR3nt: TGTGCCAGCAGCCGGGCCCCCCACAATGAGCAGTTCTTC

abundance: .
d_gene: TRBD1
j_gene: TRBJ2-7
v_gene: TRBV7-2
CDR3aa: CASSLNTGVEQYF
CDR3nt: TGTGCCAGCAGCTTAAATACAGGGGTCGAGCAGTACTTC

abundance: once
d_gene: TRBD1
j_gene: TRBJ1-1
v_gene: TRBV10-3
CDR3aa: CAVKGQPDTEAFF
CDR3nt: TGTGCCGTGAAGGGACAGCCGGACACTGAAGCTTTCTTT

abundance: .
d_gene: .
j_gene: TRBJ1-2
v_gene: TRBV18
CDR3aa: CASSPPTESYGYTF
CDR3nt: TGTGCCAGCTCACCACCGACAGAAAGCTATGGCTACACCTTC

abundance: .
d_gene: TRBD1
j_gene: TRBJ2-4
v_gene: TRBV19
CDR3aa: CASKPGTGSRNIQYF
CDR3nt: TGTGCCAGTAAACCCGGGACAGGGTCCAGAAACATTCAGTACTTC

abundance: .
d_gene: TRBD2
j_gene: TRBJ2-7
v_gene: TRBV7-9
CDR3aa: CASSATASGAYEQYF
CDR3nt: TGTGCCAGCAGCGCCACTGCTAGCGGCGCCTACGAGCAGTACTTC

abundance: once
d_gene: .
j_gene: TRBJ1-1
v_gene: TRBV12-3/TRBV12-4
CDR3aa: CASSYDTEAFF
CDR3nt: TGTGCCAGCAGTTATGACACTGAAGCTTTCTTT

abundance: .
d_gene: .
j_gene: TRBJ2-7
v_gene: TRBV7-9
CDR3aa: CASSLFLEQYF
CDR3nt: TGTGCCAGCAGCTTATTTCTCGAGCAGTACTTC

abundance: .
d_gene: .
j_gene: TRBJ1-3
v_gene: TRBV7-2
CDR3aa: CASSLLWGGGNTIYF
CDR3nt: TGTGCCAGCAGCCTCCTCTGGGGTGGCGGAAACACCATATATTTT

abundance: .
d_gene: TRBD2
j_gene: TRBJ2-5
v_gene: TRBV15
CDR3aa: CATSRAGLVSGAKWSQETQYF
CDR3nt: TGTGCCACCAGCAGAGCCGGACTAGTTAGCGGAGCAAAGTGGTCACAAGAGACCCAGTACTTC

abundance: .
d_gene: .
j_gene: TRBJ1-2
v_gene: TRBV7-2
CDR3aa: CASSQDSLYGYTF
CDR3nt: TGTGCCAGCAGCCAGGACAGCCTCTATGGCTACACCTTC

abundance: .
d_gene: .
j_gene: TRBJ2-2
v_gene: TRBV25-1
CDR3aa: CASSEFVLAGELFF
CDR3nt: TGTGCCAGCAGTGAATTCGTGCTGGCCGGGGAGCTGTTTTTT

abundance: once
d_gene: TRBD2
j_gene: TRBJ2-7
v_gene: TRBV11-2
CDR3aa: CASRFRRLAGGAYEQYF
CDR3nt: TGTGCCAGCAGATTCCGCAGGTTAGCGGGAGGCGCCTACGAGCAGTACTTC

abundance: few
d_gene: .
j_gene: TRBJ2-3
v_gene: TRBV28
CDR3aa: CASRPSSRSPTDTQYF
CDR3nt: TGTGCCAGCAGACCTAGTAGTAGATCCCCGACAGATACGCAGTATTTT

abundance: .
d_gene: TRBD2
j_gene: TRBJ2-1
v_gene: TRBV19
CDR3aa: CASTVLAGGPSEQFF
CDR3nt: TGTGCCAGTACCGTCCTAGCGGGAGGGCCTAGTGAGCAGTTCTTC

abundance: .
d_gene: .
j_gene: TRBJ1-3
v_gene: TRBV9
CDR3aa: CASSVVGYENTIYF
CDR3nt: TGTGCCAGCAGCGTAGTAGGGTATGAAAACACCATATATTTT

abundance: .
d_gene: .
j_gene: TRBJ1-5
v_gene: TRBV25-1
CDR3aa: CASSPLGSNQPQHF
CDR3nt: TGTGCCAGCAGTCCACTGGGGAGCAATCAGCCCCAGCATTTT